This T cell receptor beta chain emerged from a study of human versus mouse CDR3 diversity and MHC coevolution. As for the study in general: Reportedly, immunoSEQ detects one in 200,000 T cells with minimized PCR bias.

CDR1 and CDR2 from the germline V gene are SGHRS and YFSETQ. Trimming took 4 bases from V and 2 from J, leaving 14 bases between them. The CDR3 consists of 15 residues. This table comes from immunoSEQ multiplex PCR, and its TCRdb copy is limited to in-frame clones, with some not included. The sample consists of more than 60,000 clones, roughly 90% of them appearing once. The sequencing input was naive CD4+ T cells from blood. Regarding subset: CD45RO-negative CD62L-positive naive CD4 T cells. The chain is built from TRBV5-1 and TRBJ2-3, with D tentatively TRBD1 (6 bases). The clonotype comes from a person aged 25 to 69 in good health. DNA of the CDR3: TGCGCCAGCAGCAACCAGGACAGACTCACAGATACGCAGTATTTT. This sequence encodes CASSNQDRLTDTQYF. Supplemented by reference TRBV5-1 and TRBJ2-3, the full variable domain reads KAGVTQTPRYLIKTRGQQVTLSCSPISGHRSVSWYQQTPGQGLQFLFEYFSETQRNKGNFPGRFSGRQFSNSRSEMNVSTLELGDSALYLCASSNQDRLTDTQYFGPGTRLTVL.